The clone carrying this T cell receptor (beta chain) was counted a single time. Trimming took 0 bases from V and 10 from J; bases not matched to a gene: 6. The germline gives CDR1 KGHSH, CDR2 LQKENI. This CDR3 is 14 amino acids long. The sample comes from a study of control samples from healthy donors and cancer patients. TCRdb's copy holds only in-frame clones and misses some; the assay was immunoSEQ multiplex PCR. The sample yields about 180,000 clones, 85% to 90% seen once. The sequenced sample was blood. This sequence was found in a woman between 50 and 59 years old in good health. J is TRBJ2-1 and V is TRBV18; 7 bases map to TRBD2. CDR3 sequence: CASSPPLGEGEQFF. CDR3 DNA: TGTGCCAGCTCACCACCGCTGGGGGAGGGAGAGCAGTTCTTC.